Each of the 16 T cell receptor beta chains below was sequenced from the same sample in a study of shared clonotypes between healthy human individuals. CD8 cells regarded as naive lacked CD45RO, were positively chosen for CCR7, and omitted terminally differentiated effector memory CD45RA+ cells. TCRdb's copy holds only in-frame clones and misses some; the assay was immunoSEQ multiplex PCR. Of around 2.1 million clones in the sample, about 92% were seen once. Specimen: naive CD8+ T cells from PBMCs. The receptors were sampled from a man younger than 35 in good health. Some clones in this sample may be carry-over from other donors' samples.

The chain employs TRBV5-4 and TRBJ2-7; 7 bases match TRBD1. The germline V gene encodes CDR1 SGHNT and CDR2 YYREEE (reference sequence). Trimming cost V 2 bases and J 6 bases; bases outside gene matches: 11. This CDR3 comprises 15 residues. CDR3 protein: CASSFGQGEWGEQYF. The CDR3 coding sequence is TGTGCCAGCAGCTTCGGGCAGGGGGAATGGGGCGAGCAGTACTTC.

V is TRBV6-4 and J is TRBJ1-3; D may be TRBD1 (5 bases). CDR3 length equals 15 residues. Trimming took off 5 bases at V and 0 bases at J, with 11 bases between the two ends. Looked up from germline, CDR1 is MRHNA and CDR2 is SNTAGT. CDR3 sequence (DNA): TGTGCCAGCAGTCTAGACAGCGGCTCTGGAAACACCATATATTTT. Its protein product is CASSLDSGSGNTIYF.

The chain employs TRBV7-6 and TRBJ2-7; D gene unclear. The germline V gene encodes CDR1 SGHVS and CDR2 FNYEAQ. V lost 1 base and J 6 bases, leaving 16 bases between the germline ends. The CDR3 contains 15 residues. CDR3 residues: CASSLEAAGMSEQYF. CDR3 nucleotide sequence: TGTGCCAGCAGCTTAGAGGCTGCAGGCATGTCCGAGCAGTACTTC. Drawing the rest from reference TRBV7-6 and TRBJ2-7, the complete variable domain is GAGVSQSPRYKVTKRGQDVALRCDPISGHVSLYWYRQALGQGPEFLTYFNYEAQQDKSGLPNDRFSAERPEGSISTLTIQRTEQRDSAMYRCASSLEAAGMSEQYFGPGTRLTVT.

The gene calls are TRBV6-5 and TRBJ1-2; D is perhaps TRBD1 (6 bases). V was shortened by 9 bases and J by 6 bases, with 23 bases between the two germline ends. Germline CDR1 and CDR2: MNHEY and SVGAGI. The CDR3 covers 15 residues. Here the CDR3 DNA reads TGTGCCAGTCACAAATACCGGGGGGCCCAGGATGGCTACACCTTC. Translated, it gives CASHKYRGAQDGYTF.

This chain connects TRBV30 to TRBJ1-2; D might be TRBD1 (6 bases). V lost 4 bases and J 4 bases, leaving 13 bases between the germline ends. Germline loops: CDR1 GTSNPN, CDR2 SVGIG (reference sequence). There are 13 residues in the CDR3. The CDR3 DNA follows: TGTGCCTGGACCACAGGGTTAGGCTATGGCTACACCTTC. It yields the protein CAWTTGLGYGYTF.

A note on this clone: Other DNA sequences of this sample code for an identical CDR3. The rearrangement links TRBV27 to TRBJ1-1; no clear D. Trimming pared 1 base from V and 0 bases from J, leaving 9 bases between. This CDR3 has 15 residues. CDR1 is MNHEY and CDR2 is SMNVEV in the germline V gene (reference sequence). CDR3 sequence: CASSLLRELNTEAFF. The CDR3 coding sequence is TGTGCCAGCAGTTTATTGCGGGAATTGAACACTGAAGCTTTCTTT.

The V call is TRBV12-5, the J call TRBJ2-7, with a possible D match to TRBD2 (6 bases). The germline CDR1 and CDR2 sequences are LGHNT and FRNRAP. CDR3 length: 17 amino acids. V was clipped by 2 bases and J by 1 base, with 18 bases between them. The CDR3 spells CASGLPSAGLGSYEQYF. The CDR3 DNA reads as TGTGCTAGTGGTTTGCCCTCGGCGGGGCTGGGATCCTACGAGCAGTACTTC.

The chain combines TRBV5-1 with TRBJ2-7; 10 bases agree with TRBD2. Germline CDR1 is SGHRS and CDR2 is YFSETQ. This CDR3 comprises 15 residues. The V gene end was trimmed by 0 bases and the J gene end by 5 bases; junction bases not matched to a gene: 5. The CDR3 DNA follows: TGCGCCAGCAGCTTGGCTAGCGGGAGTCTCAACGAGCAGTACTTC. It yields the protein CASSLASGSLNEQYF.

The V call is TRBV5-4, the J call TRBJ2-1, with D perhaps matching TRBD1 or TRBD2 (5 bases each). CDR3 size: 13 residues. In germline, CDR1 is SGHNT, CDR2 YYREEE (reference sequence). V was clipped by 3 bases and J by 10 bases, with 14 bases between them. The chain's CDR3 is CASSSWGSGEQFF. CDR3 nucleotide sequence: TGTGCCAGCAGCTCCTGGGGGAGCGGCGAGCAGTTCTTC.

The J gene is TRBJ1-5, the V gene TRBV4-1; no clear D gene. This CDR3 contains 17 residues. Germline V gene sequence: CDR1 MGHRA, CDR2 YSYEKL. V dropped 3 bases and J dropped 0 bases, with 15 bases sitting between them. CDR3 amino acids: CASSQAHDGGSNQPQHF. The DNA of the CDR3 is TGCGCCAGCAGCCAGGCACACGACGGCGGTAGCAATCAGCCCCAGCATTTT.

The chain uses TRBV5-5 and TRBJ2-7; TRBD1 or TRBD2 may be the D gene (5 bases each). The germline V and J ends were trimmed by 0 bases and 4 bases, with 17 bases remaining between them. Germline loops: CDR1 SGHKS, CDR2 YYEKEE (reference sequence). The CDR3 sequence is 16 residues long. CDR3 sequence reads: CASSLDRGASGYEQYF. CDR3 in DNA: TGTGCCAGCAGCTTGGATAGAGGGGCCTCTGGGTACGAGCAGTACTTC.

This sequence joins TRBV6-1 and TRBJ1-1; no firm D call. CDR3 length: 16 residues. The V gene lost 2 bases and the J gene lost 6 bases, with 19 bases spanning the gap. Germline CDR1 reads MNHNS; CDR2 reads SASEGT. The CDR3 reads CASSERRGGPSAEAFF. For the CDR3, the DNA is TGTGCCAGCAGTGAAAGGCGGGGTGGCCCGTCGGCTGAAGCTTTCTTT.

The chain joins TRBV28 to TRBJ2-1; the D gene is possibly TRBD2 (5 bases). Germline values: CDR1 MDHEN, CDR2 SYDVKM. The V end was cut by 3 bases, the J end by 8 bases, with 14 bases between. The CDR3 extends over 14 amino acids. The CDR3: CASSFRGPPHEQFF. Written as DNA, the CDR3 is TGTGCCAGCAGTTTCCGAGGGCCTCCCCATGAGCAGTTCTTC.

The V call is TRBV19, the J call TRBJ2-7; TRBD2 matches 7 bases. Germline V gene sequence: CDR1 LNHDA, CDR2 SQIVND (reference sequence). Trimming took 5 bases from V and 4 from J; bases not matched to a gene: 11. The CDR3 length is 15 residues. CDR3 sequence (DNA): TGTGCCAGTAGTCTATCACTAGCGCCGGAATACGAGCAGTACTTC. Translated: CASSLSLAPEYEQYF.

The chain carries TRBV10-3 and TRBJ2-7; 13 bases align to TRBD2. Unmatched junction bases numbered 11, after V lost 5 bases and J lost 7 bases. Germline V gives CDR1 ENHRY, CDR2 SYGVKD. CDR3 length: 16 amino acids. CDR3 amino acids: CAISSGLAGAFGEQYF. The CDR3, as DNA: TGTGCCATCAGTTCTGGACTAGCGGGAGCCTTTGGAGAGCAGTACTTC.

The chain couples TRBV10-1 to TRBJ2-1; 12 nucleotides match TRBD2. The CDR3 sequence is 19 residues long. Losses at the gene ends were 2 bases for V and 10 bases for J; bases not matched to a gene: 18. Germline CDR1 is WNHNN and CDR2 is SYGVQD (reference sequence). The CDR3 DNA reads TGCGCCAGCAGTGAGGTGGGTCTAGCGGGAGGGCCGTCGAAGAGGGAGCAGTTCTTC. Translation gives CASSEVGLAGGPSKREQFF.